This TCR beta chain was retrieved from a study of OX40 agonist ivuxolimab in advanced cancers. Study observations and caveats: Near-lowest levels of clonal expansion characterized partial responders at 0.1-3.0 mg/kg.

Losses at the gene ends were 4 bases for V and 7 bases for J; bases not matched to a gene: 0. The CDR3 runs 13 residues. Germline lookup yields CDR1 SNHLY and CDR2 FYNNEI. As regards this clone: Its antigen is undetermined.

Using immunoSEQ multiplex PCR, the repertoire was profiled, and TCRdb retains in-frame clones only, with some absent. The sample contains around 40,000 clones, around 80% of which appear only once. The sequence derives from an adult with an advanced solid tumor such as melanoma, head and neck, liver or kidney cancer. Sample: CD4+ or CD8+ T cells sorted from blood, taken in a trial of the OX40 agonist ivuxolimab. The chain uses TRBV2 and TRBJ1-6; the match to TRBD1 covers 8 bases. For the CDR3, the DNA is TGTGCCAGCAGTGGACAGGGGAATTCACCCCTCCACTTT. It translates to CASSGQGNSPLHF.